The clone carrying this T cell receptor beta chain appeared a few times. What it binds is not known. These data come from a study of T cells in Graves' hyperthyroidism and ophthalmopathy. Background on the study: The blood sample was taken at first diagnosis, before treatment began.

Amplification of TCR beta CDR3 regions was performed using RNA transcripts as template. The TCR CDR3 was amplified in a first-round RT-PCR using the HTBI primer set. TCRdb reprocessed the multiplex PCR reads with MiXCR, giving one entry per CDR3 protein. The sample shows roughly 500,000 distinct CDR3 sequences, around 22% of them seen only once. Diagnosis relied on clinical symptoms, serum thyroxine and TRAb, thyroid ultrasound and orbital computed tomography. Fresh peripheral blood, about 9.6 ml, yielded the PBMCs. General study results and limits: Most thyroid clonotypes expanded above 0.001 were also detected in blood.

This receptor was obtained from a woman aged 30 to 39 with Graves' ophthalmopathy. Sequencing used blood.

The DNA of the CDR3 is TGTGCCAGCAGCGCAGGGGTAGGGGATCAGACCCAGTACTTC. This encodes CASSAGVGDQTQYF. The chain recombines TRBV9 with TRBJ2-5; TRBD1 is a possible D gene (6 bases). CDR1 and CDR2 (germline): SGDLS, YYNGEE. Trimming removed 3 bases from V and 6 bases from J, with 15 bases in between. CDR3 size: 14 residues.